This T cell receptor beta chain came from a study of Ad26.COV2.S vaccination and SARS-CoV-2 variants. The overall study: It was the COV1001 Ad26.COV2.S trial arm that included the donor. Into the muscle, Ad26.COV2.S was dosed once or twice, 56 days apart.

Treatment described: some 20 received Ad26.COV2.S at low or high dose, single or two shots; 5 received placebo; per-sample allocation not given. Day 63 after the first injection of vaccine or placebo was the sampling time. The CDR3 has 15 residues. The germline V and J ends were trimmed by 5 bases and 8 bases, with 16 bases remaining between them. Germline CDR1 is SGHTA and CDR2 is FQGNSA. This clone was picked up one time. The repertoire was sequenced with immunoSEQ multiplex PCR; TCRdb's copy has only in-frame clones and lacks some. The sample carries some 340,000 clones, 70% to 90% recorded once. The sequencing here drew on peripheral blood, taken in a trial of Ad26.COV2.S vaccine versus placebo. The clonotype was recovered from a person aged 18 to 65 who received the Ad26.COV2.S COVID-19 vaccine or a placebo. The rearrangement joins TRBV7-2 to TRBJ1-6, with D possibly TRBD1 on 6 matching bases. CDR3 protein: CASSEGGSLHSPLHF. CDR3 in DNA: TGTGCCAGCAGCGAGGGGGGCAGCCTCCATTCACCCCTCCACTTT.